The text below deals with one T cell receptor (beta chain). As yet, its antigen is unknown. V dropped 1 base and J dropped 1 base, with 10 bases sitting between them. Germline-derived CDR1 and CDR2 are LGHNA and YNFKEQ. The CDR3 is 15 residues long. Amplification used 60 Vbeta primers and 13 Jbeta primers. Sequenced by immunoSEQ multiplex PCR; TCRdb stores in-frame clones only, minus some. The data contain about 71,000 clones, 65% to 70% of them singletons. The data were taken from a study of cytomegalovirus exposure and HLA in healthy donors. Study-wide findings and caveats: Productive rates of about 90% or about 30% were seen for most TCR beta V segments in an earlier analysis.

The chain recombines TRBV4-2 with TRBJ1-1, with D possibly being TRBD1 (5 bases). The sample taken for sequencing was PBMCs. The sequence came from a man aged 35 to 55 in good health and CMV-seropositive. The CDR3 spells CASSQVGDRNTEAFF. In DNA, the CDR3 is TGTGCCAGCAGCCAAGTAGGCGACAGGAACACTGAAGCTTTCTTT.